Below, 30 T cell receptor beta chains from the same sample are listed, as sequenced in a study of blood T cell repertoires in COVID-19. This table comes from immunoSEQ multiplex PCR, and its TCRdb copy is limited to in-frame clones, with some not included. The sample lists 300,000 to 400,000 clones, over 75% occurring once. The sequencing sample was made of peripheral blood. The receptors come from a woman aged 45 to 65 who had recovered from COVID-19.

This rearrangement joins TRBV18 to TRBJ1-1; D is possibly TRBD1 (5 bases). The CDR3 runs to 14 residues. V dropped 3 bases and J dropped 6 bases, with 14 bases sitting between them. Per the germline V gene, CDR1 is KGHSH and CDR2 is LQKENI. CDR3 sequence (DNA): TGTGCCAGCTCACCCGTCGACAGTACCTCTGAAGCTTTCTTT. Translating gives CASSPVDSTSEAFF.

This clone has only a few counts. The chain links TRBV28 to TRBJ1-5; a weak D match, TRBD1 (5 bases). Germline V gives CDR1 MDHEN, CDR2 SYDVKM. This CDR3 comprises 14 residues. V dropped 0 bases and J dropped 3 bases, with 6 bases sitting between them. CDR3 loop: CASSLWGHNQPQHF. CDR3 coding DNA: TGTGCCAGCAGTTTATGGGGGCACAATCAGCCCCAGCATTTT.

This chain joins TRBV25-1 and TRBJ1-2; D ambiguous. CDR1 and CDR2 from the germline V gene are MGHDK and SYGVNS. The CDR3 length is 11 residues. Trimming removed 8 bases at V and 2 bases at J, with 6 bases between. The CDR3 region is CASAENYGYTF. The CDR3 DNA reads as TGTGCCAGCGCGGAGAACTATGGCTACACCTTC.

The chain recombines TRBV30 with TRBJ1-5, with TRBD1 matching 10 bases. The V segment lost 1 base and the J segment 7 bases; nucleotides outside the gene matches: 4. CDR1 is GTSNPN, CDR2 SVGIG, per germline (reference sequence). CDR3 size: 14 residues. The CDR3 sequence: CAWSAGQGRQPQHF. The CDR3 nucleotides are TGTGCCTGGAGTGCGGGACAGGGGCGGCAGCCCCAGCATTTT.

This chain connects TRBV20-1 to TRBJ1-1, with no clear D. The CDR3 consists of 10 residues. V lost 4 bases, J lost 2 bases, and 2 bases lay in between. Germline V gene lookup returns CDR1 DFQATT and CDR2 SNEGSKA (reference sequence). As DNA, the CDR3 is TGCAGTGCTACAAACACTGAAGCTTTCTTT. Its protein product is CSATNTEAFF.

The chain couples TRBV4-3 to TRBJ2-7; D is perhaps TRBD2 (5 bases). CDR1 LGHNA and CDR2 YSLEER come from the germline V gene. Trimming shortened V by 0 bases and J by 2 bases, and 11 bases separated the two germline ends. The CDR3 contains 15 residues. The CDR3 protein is CASSQDGYGTYEQYF. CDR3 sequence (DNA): TGCGCCAGCAGCCAAGATGGGTACGGGACCTACGAGCAGTACTTC.

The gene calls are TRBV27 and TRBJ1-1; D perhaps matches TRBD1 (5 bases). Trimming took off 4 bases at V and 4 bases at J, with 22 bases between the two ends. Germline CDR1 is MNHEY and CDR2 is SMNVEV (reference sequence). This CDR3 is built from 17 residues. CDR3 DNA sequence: TGTGCCAGCAGTTCACAATTATCGTGGGGGGACGGCACTGAAGCTTTCTTT. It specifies CASSSQLSWGDGTEAFF.

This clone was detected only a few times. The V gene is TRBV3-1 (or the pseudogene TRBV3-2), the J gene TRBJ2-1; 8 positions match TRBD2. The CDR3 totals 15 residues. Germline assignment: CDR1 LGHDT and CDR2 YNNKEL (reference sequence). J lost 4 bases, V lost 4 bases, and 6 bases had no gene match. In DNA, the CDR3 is TGTGCCAGCAGCCCACAGGCGGGGGGATACAATGAGCAGTTCTTC. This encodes CASSPQAGGYNEQFF.

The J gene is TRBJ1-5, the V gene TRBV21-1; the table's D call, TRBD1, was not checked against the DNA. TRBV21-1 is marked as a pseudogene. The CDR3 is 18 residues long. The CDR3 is CASSKASEGARWNQPQHF. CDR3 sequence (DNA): TGTGCCAGCAGCAAAGCATCAGAAGGGGCGAGGTGGAATCAGCCCCAGCATTTT.

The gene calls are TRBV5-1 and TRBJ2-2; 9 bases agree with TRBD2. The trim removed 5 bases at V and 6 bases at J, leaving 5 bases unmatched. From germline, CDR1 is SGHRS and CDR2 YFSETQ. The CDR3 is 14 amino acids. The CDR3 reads CASRSSGDSGELFF. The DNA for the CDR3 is TGCGCCAGCAGGTCTAGCGGGGATTCCGGGGAGCTGTTTTTT.

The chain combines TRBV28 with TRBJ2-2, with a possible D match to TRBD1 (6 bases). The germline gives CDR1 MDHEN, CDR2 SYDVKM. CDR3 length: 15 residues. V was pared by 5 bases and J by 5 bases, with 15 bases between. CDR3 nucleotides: TGTGCCAGCAGTATCCACAGGGTAGGGACCGGGGAGCTGTTTTTT. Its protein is CASSIHRVGTGELFF. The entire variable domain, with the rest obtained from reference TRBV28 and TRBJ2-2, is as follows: DVKVTQSSRYLVKRTGEKVFLECVQDMDHENMFWYRQDPGLGLRLIYFSYDVKMKEKGDIPEGYSVSREKKERFSLILESASTNQTSMYLCASSIHRVGTGELFFGEGSRLTVL.

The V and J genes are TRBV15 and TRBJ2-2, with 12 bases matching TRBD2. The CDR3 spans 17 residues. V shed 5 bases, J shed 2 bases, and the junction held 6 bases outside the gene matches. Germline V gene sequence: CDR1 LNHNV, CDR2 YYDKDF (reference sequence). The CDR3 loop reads CATSPRTSGVNTGELFF. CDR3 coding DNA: TGTGCCACCAGCCCTCGGACTAGCGGGGTAAACACCGGGGAGCTGTTTTTT.

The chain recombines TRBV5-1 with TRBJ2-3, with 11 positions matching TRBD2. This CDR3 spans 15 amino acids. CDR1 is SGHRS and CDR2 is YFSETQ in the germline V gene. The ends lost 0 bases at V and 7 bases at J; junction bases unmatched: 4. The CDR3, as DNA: TGCGCCAGCAGCTTGGGTAGCGGGGGGGCAAATACGCAGTATTTT. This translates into CASSLGSGGANTQYF.

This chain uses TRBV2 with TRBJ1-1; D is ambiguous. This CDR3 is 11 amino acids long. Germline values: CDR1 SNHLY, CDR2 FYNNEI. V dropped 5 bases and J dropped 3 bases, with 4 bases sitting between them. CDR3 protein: CASSLDTEAFF. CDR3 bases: TGTGCCAGCAGTTTAGACACTGAAGCTTTCTTT.

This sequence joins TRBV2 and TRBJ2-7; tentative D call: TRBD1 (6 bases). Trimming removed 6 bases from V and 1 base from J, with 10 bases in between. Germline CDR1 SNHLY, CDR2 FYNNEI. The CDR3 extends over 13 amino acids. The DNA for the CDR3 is TGTGCCAGCAGGGCTACAGGGTCCTACGAGCAGTACTTC. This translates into CASRATGSYEQYF.

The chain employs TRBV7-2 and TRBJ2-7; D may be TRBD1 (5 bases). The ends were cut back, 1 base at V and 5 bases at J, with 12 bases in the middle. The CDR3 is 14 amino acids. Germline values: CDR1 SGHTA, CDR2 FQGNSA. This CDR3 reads CASSLGFEGDEQYF. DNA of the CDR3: TGTGCCAGCAGCTTAGGGTTTGAAGGGGACGAGCAGTACTTC.

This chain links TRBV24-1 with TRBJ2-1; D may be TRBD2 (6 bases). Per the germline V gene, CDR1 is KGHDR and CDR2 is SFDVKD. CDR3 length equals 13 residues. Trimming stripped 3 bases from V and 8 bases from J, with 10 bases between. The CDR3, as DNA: TGTGCCACCAGTGATGGGGGGACGGATGAGCAGTTCTTC. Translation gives CATSDGGTDEQFF.

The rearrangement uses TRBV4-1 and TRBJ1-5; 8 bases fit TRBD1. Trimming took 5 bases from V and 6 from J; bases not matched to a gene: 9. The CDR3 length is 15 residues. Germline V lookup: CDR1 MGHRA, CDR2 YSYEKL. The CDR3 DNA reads TGCGCCAGCAGCACACCAGGACAGGGAGGTCAGCCCCAGCATTTT. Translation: CASSTPGQGGQPQHF.

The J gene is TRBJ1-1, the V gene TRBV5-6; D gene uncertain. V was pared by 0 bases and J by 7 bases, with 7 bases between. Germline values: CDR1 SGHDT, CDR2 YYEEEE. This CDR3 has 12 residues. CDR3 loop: CASSLVSFEAFF. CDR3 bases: TGTGCCAGCAGCTTGGTCAGTTTTGAAGCTTTCTTT.

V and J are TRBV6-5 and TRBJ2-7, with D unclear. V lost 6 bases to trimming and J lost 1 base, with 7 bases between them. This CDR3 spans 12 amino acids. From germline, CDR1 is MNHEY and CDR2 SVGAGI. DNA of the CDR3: TGTGCCAGCAGCGTCCTTTCCTACGAGCAGTACTTC. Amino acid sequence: CASSVLSYEQYF.

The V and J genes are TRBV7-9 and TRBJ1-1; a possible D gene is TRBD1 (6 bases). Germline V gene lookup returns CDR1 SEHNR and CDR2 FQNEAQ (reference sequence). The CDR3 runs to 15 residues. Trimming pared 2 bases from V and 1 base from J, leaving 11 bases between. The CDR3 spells CASSLRGAQNTEAFF. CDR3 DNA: TGTGCCAGCAGCTTACGGGGGGCCCAGAACACTGAAGCTTTCTTT.

The CDR3 coding sequence is TGCGCCAGCAGCTTGGGGGGAGGGGATCCATGGGCTTTCTTT. As protein: CASSLGGGDPWAFF. The rearrangement uses TRBV5-1 and TRBJ1-1; tentative D call: TRBD1 (5 bases). The ends were cut back, 0 bases at V and 11 bases at J, with 17 bases in the middle. Germline V gene data show CDR1 as SGHRS and CDR2 as YFSETQ. This CDR3 region has 14 residues. Together with reference TRBV5-1 and TRBJ1-1, the CDR3 gives the full variable domain: KAGVTQTPRYLIKTRGQQVTLSCSPISGHRSVSWYQQTPGQGLQFLFEYFSETQRNKGNFPGRFSGRQFSNSRSEMNVSTLELGDSALYLCASSLGGGDPWAFFGQGTRLTVV.

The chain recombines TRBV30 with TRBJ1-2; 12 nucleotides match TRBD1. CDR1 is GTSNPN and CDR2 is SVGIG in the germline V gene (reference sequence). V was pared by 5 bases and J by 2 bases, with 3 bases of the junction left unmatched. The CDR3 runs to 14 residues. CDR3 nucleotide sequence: TGTGCCTGGGGAGGGACAGGGGGCAACTATGGCTACACCTTC. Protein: CAWGGTGGNYGYTF.

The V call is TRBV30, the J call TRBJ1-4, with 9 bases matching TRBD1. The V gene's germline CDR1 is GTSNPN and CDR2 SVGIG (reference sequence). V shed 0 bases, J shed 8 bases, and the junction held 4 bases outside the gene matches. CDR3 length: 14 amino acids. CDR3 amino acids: CAWSVGTGMEKLFF. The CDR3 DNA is TGTGCCTGGAGTGTAGGGACAGGGATGGAAAAACTGTTTTTT. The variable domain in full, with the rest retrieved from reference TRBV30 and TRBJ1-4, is SQTIHQWPATLVQPVGSPLSLECTVEGTSNPNLYWYRQAAGRGLQLLFYSVGIGQISSEVPQNLSASRPQDRQFILSSKKLLLSDSGFYLCAWSVGTGMEKLFFGSGTQLSVL.

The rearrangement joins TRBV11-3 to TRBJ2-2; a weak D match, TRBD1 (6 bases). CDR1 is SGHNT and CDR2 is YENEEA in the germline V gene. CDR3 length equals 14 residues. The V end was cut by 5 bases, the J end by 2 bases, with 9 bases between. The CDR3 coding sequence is TGTGCCAGCAGCCGGGGACAAAACACCGGGGAGCTGTTTTTT. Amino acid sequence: CASSRGQNTGELFF.

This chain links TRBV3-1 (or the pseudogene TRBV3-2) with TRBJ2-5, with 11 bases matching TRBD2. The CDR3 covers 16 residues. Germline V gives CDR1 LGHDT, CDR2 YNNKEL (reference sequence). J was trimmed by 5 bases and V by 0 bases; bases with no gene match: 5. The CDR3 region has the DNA TGTGCCAGCAGCCAAGATTTAGCGGGGGGGCGGGAGACCCAGTACTTC. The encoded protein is CASSQDLAGGRETQYF.

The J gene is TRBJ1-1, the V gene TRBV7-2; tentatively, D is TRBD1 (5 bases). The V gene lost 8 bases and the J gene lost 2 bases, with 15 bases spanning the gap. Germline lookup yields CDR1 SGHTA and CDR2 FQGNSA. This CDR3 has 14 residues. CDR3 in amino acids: CASAAGGPNTEAFF. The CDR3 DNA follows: TGTGCCAGCGCCGCGGGGGGACCTAACACTGAAGCTTTCTTT. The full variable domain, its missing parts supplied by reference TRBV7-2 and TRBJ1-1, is GAGVSQSPSNKVTEKGKDVELRCDPISGHTALYWYRQSLGQGLEFLIYFQGNSAPDKSGLPSDRFSAERTGGSVSTLTIQRTQQEDSAVYLCASAAGGPNTEAFFGQGTRLTVV.

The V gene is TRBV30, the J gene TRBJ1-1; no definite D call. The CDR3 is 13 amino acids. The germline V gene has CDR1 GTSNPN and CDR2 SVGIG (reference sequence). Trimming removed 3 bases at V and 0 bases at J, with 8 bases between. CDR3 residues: CAWRVQVNTEAFF. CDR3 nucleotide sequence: TGTGCCTGGAGAGTACAAGTGAACACTGAAGCTTTCTTT.

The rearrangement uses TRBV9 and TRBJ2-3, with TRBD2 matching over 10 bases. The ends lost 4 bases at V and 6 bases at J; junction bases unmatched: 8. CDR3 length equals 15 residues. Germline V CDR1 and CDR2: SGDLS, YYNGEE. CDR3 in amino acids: CASSSSGRGGDTQYF. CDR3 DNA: TGTGCCAGCAGCTCCAGCGGGAGGGGTGGGGATACGCAGTATTTT.

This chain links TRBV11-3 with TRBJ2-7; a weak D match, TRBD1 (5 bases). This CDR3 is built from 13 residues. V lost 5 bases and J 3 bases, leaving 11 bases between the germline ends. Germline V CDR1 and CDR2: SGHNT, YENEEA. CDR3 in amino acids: CASSRGPDYEQYF. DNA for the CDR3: TGTGCCAGCAGCAGGGGTCCTGACTACGAGCAGTACTTC.